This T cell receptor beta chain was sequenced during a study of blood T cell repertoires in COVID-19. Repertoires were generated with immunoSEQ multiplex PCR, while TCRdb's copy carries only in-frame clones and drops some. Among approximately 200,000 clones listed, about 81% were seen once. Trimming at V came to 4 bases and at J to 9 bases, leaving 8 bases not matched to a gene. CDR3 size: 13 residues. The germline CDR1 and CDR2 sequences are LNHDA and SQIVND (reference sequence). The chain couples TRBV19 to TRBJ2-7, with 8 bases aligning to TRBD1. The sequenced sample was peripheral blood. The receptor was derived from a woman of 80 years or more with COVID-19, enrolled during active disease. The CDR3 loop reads CASSTRQGIRQYF. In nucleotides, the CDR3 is TGTGCCAGTAGTACCCGACAGGGGATTAGGCAGTACTTC.